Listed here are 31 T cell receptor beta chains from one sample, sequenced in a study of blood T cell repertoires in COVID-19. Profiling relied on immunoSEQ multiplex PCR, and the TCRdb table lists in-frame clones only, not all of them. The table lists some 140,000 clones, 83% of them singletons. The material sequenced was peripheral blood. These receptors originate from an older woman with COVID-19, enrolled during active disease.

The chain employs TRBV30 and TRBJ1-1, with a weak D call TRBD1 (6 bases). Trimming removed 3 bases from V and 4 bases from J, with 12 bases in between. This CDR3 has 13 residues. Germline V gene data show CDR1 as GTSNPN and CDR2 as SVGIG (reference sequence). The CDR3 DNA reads TGTGCCTGGAGCCTAACAGGGAGCACTGAAGCTTTCTTT. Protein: CAWSLTGSTEAFF.

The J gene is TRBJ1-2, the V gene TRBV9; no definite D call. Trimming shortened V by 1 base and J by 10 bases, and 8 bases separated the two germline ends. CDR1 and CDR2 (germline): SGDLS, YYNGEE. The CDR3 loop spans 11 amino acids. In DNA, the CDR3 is TGTGCCAGCAGCGTAAACTCCCTCTACACCTTC. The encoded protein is CASSVNSLYTF.

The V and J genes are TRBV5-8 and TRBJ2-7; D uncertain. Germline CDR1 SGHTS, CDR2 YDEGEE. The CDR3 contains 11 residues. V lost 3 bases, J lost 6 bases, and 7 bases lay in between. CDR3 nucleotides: TGTGCCAGCAGCTCCTACGTCGAGCAGTACGTC. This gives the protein CASSSYVEQYV.

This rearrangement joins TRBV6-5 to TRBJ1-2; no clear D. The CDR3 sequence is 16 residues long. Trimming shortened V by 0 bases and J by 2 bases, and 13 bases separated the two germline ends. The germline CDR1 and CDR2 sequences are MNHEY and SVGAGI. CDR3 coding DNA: TGTGCCAGCAGTTACTCGCTCCTTACCAGGAACTATGGCTACACCTTC. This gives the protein CASSYSLLTRNYGYTF.

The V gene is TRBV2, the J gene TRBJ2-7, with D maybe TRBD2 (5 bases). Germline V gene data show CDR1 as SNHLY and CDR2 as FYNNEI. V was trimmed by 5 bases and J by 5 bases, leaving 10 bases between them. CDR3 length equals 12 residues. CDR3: CASSPPRDEQYV. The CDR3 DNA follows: TGTGCCAGCAGTCCCCCGAGGGACGAGCAGTACGTC.

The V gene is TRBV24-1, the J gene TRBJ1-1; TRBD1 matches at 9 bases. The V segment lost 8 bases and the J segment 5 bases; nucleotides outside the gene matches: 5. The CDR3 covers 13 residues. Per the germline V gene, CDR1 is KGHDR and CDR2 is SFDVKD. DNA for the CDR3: TGTGCCACCATGGGACAGGGAGGGACTGAAGCTTTCTTT. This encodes CATMGQGGTEAFF.

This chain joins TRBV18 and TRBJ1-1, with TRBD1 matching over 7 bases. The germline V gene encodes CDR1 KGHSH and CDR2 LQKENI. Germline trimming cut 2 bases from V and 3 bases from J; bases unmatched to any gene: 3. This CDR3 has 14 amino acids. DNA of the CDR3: TGTGCCAGCTCACCAATCCAGGGGGACACTGAAGCTTTCTTT. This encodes CASSPIQGDTEAFF.

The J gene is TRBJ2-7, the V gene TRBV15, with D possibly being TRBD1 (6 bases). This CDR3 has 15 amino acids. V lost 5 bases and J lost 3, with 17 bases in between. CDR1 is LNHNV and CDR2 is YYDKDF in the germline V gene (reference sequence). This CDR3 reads CATSPGRGSIYEQYF. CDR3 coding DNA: TGTGCCACCAGCCCCGGCAGGGGATCAATCTACGAGCAGTACTTC.

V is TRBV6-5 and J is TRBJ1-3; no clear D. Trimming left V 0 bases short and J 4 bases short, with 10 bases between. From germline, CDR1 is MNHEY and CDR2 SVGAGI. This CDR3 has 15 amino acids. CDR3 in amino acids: CASSYSSVYGNTIYF. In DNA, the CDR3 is TGTGCCAGCAGTTACTCGTCGGTATACGGAAACACCATATATTTT.

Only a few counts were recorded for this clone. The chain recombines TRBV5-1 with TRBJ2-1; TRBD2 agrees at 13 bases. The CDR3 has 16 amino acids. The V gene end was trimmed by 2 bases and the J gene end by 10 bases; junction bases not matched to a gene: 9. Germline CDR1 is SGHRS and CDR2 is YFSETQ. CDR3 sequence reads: CASSFYGLAGESEQFF. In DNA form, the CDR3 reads TGCGCCAGCAGCTTCTACGGACTAGCGGGAGAATCCGAGCAGTTCTTC.

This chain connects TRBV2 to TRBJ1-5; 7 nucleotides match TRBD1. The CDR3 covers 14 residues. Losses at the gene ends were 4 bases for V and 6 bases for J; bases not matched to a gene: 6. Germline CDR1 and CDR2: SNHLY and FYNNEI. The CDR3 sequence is CASSAPRQGQPQHF. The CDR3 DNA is TGTGCCAGCAGTGCCCCCAGACAGGGTCAGCCCCAGCATTTT.

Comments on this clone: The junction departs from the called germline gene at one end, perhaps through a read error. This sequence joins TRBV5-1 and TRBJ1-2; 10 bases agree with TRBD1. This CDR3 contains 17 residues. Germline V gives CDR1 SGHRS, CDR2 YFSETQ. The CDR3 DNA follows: TGCGCCAGCAGCACGCCGGGACAGGGGAAAATTAACTATGGCTACATCTTC. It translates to CASSTPGQGKINYGYIF.

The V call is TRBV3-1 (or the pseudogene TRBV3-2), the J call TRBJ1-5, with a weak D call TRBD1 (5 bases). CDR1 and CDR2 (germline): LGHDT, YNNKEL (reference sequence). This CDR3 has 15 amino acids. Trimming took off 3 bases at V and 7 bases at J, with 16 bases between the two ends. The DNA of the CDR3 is TGTGCCAGCAGCCAGGGACGCGGGGCGGGCCAGCCCCAGCATTTT. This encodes CASSQGRGAGQPQHF.

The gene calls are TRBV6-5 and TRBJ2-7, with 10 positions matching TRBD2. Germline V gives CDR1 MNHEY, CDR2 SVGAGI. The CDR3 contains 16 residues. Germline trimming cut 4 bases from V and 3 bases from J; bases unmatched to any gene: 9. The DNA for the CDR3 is TGTGCCAGCAGTTCCAACATAGCGGGAGGCTTCTACGAGCAGTACTTC. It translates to CASSSNIAGGFYEQYF.

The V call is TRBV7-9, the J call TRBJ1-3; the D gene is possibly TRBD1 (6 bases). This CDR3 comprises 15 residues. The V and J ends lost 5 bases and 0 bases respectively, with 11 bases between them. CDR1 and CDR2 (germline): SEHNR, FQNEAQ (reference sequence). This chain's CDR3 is CASSRGHNSGNTIYF. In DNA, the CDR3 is TGTGCCAGCAGCCGGGGACACAACTCTGGAAACACCATATATTTT.

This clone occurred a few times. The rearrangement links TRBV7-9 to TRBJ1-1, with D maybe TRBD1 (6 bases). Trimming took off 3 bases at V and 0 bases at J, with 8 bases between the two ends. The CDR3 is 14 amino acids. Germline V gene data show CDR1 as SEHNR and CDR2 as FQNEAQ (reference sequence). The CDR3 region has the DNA TGTGCCAGCAGCTTCGACAGGTTGAACACTGAAGCTTTCTTT. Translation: CASSFDRLNTEAFF.

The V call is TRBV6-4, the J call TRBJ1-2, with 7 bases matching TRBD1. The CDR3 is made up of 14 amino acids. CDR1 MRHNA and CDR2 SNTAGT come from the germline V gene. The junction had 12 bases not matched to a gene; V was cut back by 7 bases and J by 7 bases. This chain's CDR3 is CASTQTQGSGGYTF. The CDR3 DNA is TGTGCCAGCACCCAGACACAGGGGAGTGGTGGCTACACCTTC.

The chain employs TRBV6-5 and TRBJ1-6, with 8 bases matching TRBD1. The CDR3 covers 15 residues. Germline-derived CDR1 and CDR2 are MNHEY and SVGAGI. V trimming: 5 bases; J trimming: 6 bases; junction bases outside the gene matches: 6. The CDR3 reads CASSRRDRSNSPLHF. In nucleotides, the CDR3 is TGTGCCAGCAGTCGCCGGGACAGGAGTAATTCACCCCTCCACTTT.

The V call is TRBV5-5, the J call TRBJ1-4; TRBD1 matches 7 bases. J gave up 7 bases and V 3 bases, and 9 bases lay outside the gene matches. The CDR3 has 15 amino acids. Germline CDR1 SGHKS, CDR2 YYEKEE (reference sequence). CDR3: CASSYPTGLGEKLFF. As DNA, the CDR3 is TGTGCCAGCAGCTACCCGACAGGGCTTGGTGAAAAACTGTTTTTT.

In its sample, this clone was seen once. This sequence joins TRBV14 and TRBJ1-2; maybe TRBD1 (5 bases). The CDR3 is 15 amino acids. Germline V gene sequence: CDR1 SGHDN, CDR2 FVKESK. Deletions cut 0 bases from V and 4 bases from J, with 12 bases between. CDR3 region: CASSQDWGEPYGYTF. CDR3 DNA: TGTGCCAGCAGCCAAGATTGGGGGGAACCCTATGGCTACACCTTC.

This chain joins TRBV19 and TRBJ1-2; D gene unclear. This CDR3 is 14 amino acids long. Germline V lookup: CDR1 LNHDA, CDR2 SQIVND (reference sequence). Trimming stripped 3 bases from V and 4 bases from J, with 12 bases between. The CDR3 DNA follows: TGTGCCAGTAGTATCCCCCAGCGAACCTATGGCTACACCTTC. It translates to CASSIPQRTYGYTF.

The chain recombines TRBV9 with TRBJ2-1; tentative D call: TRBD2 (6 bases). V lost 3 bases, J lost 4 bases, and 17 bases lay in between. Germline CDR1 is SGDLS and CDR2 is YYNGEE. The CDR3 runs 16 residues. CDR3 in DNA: TGTGCCAGCAGCGGAGGAGGGGCGGGAAGTTACAATGAGCAGTTCTTC. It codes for CASSGGGAGSYNEQFF.

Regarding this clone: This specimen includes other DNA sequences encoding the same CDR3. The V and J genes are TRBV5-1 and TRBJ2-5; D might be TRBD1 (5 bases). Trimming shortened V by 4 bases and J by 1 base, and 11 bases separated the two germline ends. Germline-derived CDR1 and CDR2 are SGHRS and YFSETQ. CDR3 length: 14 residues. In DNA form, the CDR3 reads TGCGCCAGCAGCAGGCTGACAGCCCAAGAGACCCAGTACTTC. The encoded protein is CASSRLTAQETQYF.

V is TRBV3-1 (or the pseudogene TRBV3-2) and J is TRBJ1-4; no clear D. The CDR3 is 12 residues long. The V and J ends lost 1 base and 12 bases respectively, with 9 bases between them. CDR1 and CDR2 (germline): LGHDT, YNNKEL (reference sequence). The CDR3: CASSQARGELFF. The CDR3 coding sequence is TGTGCCAGCAGCCAAGCGCGCGGAGAACTGTTTTTT.

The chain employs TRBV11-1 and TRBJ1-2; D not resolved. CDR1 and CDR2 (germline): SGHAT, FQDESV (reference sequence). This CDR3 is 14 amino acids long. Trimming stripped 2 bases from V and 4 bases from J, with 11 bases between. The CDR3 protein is CASSLNSIFYGYTF. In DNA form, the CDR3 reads TGTGCCAGCAGCTTAAACTCAATTTTCTATGGCTACACCTTC.

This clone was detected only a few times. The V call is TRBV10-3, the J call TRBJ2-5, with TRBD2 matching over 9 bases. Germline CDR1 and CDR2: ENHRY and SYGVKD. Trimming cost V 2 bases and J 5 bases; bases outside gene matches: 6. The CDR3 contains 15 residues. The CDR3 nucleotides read TGTGCCATCAGTGAGGGCGGGGGGGCCATGGAGACCCAGTACTTC. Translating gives CAISEGGGAMETQYF.

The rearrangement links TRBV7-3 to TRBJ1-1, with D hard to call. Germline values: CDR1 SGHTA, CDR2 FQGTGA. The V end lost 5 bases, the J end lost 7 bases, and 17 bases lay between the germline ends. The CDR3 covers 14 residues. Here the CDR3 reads CASSTSTLAGEAFF. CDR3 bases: TGTGCCAGCAGCACATCGACATTAGCGGGTGAAGCTTTCTTT.

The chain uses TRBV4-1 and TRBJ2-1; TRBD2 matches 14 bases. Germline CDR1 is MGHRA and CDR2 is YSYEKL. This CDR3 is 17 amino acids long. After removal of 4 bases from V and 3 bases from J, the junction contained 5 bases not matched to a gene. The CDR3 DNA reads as TGCGCCAGCAGCCTCGGGACTAGCGGGAGATACTACAATGAGCAGTTCTTC. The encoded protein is CASSLGTSGRYYNEQFF.

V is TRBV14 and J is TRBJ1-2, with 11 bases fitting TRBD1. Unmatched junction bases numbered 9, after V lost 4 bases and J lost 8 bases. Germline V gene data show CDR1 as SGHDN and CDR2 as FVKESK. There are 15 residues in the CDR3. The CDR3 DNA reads TGTGCCAGCAGCCCCCCGGACAGGGGGCGCGGGGGCTACACCTTC. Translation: CASSPPDRGRGGYTF.

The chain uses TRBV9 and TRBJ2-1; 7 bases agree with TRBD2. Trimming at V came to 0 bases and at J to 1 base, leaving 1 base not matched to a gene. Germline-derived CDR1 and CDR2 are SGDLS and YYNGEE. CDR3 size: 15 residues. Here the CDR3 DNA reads TGTGCCAGCAGCGTAGGCGGGAGATCCTACAATGAGCAGTTCTTC. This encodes CASSVGGRSYNEQFF.

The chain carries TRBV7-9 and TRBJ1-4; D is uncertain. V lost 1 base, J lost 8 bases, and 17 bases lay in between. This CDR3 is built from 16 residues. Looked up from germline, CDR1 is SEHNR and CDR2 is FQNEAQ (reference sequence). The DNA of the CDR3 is TGTGCCAGCAGCTTAGTAGTTTGGGTCGAGGAGGAAAAACTGTTTTTT. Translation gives CASSLVVWVEEEKLFF.